The 22 T cell receptor beta chains reported below all come from one sample, sequenced in a study of cytomegalovirus exposure and HLA in healthy donors. Method: immunoSEQ multiplex PCR; TCRdb's copy keeps in-frame clones and lacks some. There are about 280,000 clones in the sample; 70% to 90% occur only once, and about 0.85% lies in the top ten. What was sequenced was PBMCs. Every receptor here comes from a woman aged 18 to 35 in good health and CMV-seronegative.

In its sample, this clone was seen once. The chain joins TRBV9 to TRBJ2-7, with 8 bases identical to TRBD2. Germline lookup yields CDR1 SGDLS and CDR2 YYNGEE. J lost 4 bases, V lost 3 bases, and 9 bases had no gene match. The CDR3 loop spans 15 amino acids. The CDR3 sequence is CASSAAGTSQYEQYF. In DNA form, the CDR3 reads TGTGCCAGCAGCGCCGCCGGGACTAGTCAGTACGAGCAGTACTTC.

The J gene is TRBJ1-4, the V gene TRBV28; 11 bases match TRBD1. V was pared by 4 bases and J by 7 bases, with 5 bases of the junction left unmatched. CDR1 and CDR2 from the germline V gene are MDHEN and SYDVKM. The CDR3 spans 15 residues. In nucleotides, the CDR3 is TGTGCCAGCAGTTCCGGGACAGGGGGTTTTGAAAAACTGTTTTTT. As protein: CASSSGTGGFEKLFF.

This clone was observed a single time. The rearrangement uses TRBV6-1 and TRBJ1-1; the D is unclear. The CDR3 has 13 residues. The V and J ends lost 1 base and 8 bases respectively, with 11 bases between them. Germline V CDR1 and CDR2: MNHNS, SASEGT. Here the CDR3 DNA reads TGTGCCAGCAGTGAAGTGGGGAGGCTGGAAGCTTTCTTT. It is translated as CASSEVGRLEAFF.

J is TRBJ2-5 and V is TRBV27, with TRBD2 as a possible D gene (6 bases). Germline V gene sequence: CDR1 MNHEY, CDR2 SMNVEV (reference sequence). This CDR3 has 14 residues. V lost 7 bases and J lost 5, with 17 bases in between. The CDR3 region is CASTVRGGVETQYF. CDR3 sequence (DNA): TGTGCCAGCACCGTTAGGGGCGGGGTGGAGACCCAGTACTTC.

The CDR3 region is CASSEIEGSEKLFF. The CDR3 DNA reads as TGTGCCAGCAGTGAGATTGAAGGGAGTGAAAAACTGTTTTTT. The chain employs TRBV25-1 and TRBJ1-4, with D unclear. V was pared by 3 bases and J by 7 bases, with 12 bases between. Germline CDR1 is MGHDK and CDR2 is SYGVNS. The CDR3 is 14 amino acids.

This chain uses TRBV5-6 with TRBJ1-2; TRBD1 aligns across 9 bases. V lost 2 bases to trimming and J lost 4 bases; unmatched junction nucleotides: 3. The germline gives CDR1 SGHDT, CDR2 YYEEEE. The CDR3 totals 14 residues. The CDR3 bases are TGTGCCAGCAGCTTTCTACAGGGGGCCTATGGCTACACCTTC. Translation gives CASSFLQGAYGYTF.

V usage is TRBV7-9 and J usage is TRBJ2-7, with D perhaps TRBD2 (6 bases). Deletions cut 1 base from V and 0 bases from J, with 13 bases between. CDR1 is SEHNR and CDR2 is FQNEAQ in the germline V gene (reference sequence). This CDR3 has 16 residues. The CDR3 region is CASSLEIIGSSYEQYF. Here the CDR3 DNA reads TGTGCCAGCAGCTTAGAGATTATCGGGAGCTCCTACGAGCAGTACTTC.

This sequence joins TRBV7-3 and TRBJ2-1, with 7 positions matching TRBD2. The length of the CDR3 is 13 residues. J lost 9 bases, V lost 3 bases, and 5 bases had no gene match. The germline V gene has CDR1 SGHTA and CDR2 FQGTGA. CDR3 protein: CASSFNTGGEQFF. CDR3 nucleotides: TGTGCCAGCAGCTTCAACACGGGGGGTGAGCAGTTCTTC.

The V call is TRBV6-1, the J call TRBJ2-2, with D possibly TRBD2 on 5 matching bases. Germline values: CDR1 MNHNS, CDR2 SASEGT. This CDR3 has 14 amino acids. V shed 4 bases and J shed 4 bases, with 10 bases lying between them. The CDR3 nucleotides are TGTGCCAGCAGTGGCCACGCGGGCACCGGGGAGCTGTTTTTT. This sequence encodes CASSGHAGTGELFF.

As DNA, the CDR3 is TGTGCCTGGAGTGTGAGCGGCTGGAACACCGGGGAGCTGTTTTTT. This encodes CAWSVSGWNTGELFF. This chain connects TRBV30 to TRBJ2-2, with D perhaps matching TRBD2 (5 bases). Germline lookup yields CDR1 GTSNPN and CDR2 SVGIG (reference sequence). The CDR3 extends over 15 amino acids. V dropped 0 bases and J dropped 1 base, with 9 bases sitting between them.

The chain links TRBV19 to TRBJ1-4; 9 bases align to TRBD1. Trimming at V came to 6 bases and at J to 5 bases, leaving 10 bases not matched to a gene. The CDR3 extends over 16 amino acids. Germline V gives CDR1 LNHDA, CDR2 SQIVND (reference sequence). The CDR3 nucleotides are TGTGCCAGTAGCCCTACCGGGACAGGGACGAATGAAAAACTGTTTTTT. Translation gives CASSPTGTGTNEKLFF.

V usage is TRBV9 and J usage is TRBJ2-2; the D gene is possibly TRBD2 (6 bases). Germline V CDR1 and CDR2: SGDLS, YYNGEE. Trimming took 0 bases from V and 1 from J, leaving 7 bases between them. The CDR3 totals 15 residues. CDR3 sequence (DNA): TGTGCCAGCAGCGTAGGACTAGAGAACACCGGGGAGCTGTTTTTT. Translation gives CASSVGLENTGELFF.

V and J are TRBV11-2 and TRBJ2-7; 7 bases are a match to TRBD2. Trimming cost V 0 bases and J 4 bases; bases outside gene matches: 6. Per germline, CDR1 SGHAT and CDR2 FQNNGV. This CDR3 has 15 amino acids. As DNA, the CDR3 is TGTGCCAGCAGCTTAGAATGGCTAGCGGATTACGAGCAGTACTTC. The encoded protein is CASSLEWLADYEQYF.

The chain carries TRBV28 and TRBJ1-2; D ambiguous. Germline V gene lookup returns CDR1 MDHEN and CDR2 SYDVKM. Between the trimmed V and J ends, which lost 3 bases and 6 bases, there was a span of 8 bases. The CDR3 length is 12 residues. CDR3 sequence reads: CASSLQRHGYTF. CDR3 nucleotide sequence: TGTGCCAGCAGTTTGCAGCGACATGGCTACACCTTC.

The chain employs TRBV5-1 and TRBJ1-2; a weak D match, TRBD1 (6 bases). The CDR3 runs 15 residues. The V gene's germline CDR1 is SGHRS and CDR2 YFSETQ. The V end lost 9 bases, the J end lost 7 bases, and 25 bases lay between the germline ends. The CDR3 here is CANSNPGTPPGGYTF. In nucleotides, the CDR3 is TGCGCCAACTCGAACCCAGGGACACCCCCGGGTGGCTACACCTTC.

The CDR3 here is CASSLDQGQGVWQYF. CDR3 DNA: TGTGCCAGCAGCTTGGATCAAGGACAGGGGGTCTGGCAGTACTTC. The chain couples TRBV5-4 to TRBJ2-7; 10 positions match TRBD1. The CDR3 totals 15 residues. J gave up 9 bases and V 0 bases, and 9 bases lay outside the gene matches. CDR1 SGHNT and CDR2 YYREEE come from the germline V gene (reference sequence). Filled out from reference TRBV5-4 and TRBJ2-7, the complete variable domain reads ETGVTQSPTHLIKTRGQQVTLRCSSQSGHNTVSWYQQALGQGPQFIFQYYREEENGRGNFPPRFSGLQFPNYSSELNVNALELDDSALYLCASSLDQGQGVWQYFGPGTRLTVT.

V usage is TRBV30 and J usage is TRBJ2-2; TRBD2 is a possible D gene (6 bases). Germline CDR1 GTSNPN, CDR2 SVGIG (reference sequence). V lost 0 bases, J lost 6 bases, and 8 bases lay in between. The CDR3 is 13 amino acids. CDR3: CAWSVSGPGELFF. In DNA form, the CDR3 reads TGTGCCTGGAGTGTTAGCGGTCCCGGGGAGCTGTTTTTT.

This chain connects TRBV5-4 to TRBJ2-1, with TRBD2 as a possible D gene (6 bases). Germline V gene lookup returns CDR1 SGHNT and CDR2 YYREEE (reference sequence). V was shortened by 0 bases and J by 2 bases, with 15 bases between the two germline ends. The length of the CDR3 is 17 residues. In DNA form, the CDR3 reads TGTGCCAGCAGCTTGGCCCTCCCGGAGGGTGCCTACAATGAGCAGTTCTTC. Encoded protein: CASSLALPEGAYNEQFF. Full variable domain (rest looked up from reference TRBV5-4 and TRBJ2-1): ETGVTQSPTHLIKTRGQQVTLRCSSQSGHNTVSWYQQALGQGPQFIFQYYREEENGRGNFPPRFSGLQFPNYSSELNVNALELDDSALYLCASSLALPEGAYNEQFFGPGTRLTVL.

The chain recombines TRBV28 with TRBJ1-5; the D is unclear. Germline loops: CDR1 MDHEN, CDR2 SYDVKM. CDR3 size: 16 residues. Trimming stripped 2 bases from V and 0 bases from J, with 11 bases between. CDR3 in amino acids: CASSLTLWASNQPQHF. The CDR3 DNA reads as TGTGCCAGCAGTTTAACTCTATGGGCTAGCAATCAGCCCCAGCATTTT.

This chain links TRBV5-1 with TRBJ1-1; possible D gene TRBD1, 6 bases. The V end was cut by 4 bases, the J end by 1 base, with 11 bases between. Germline values: CDR1 SGHRS, CDR2 YFSETQ. The CDR3 is made up of 14 amino acids. The CDR3 DNA reads as TGCGCCAGCAGCGAAGGGGGGGGGAACACTGAAGCTTTCTTT. Translation gives CASSEGGGNTEAFF. The full variable domain, with the rest looked up from reference TRBV5-1 and TRBJ1-1, is KAGVTQTPRYLIKTRGQQVTLSCSPISGHRSVSWYQQTPGQGLQFLFEYFSETQRNKGNFPGRFSGRQFSNSRSEMNVSTLELGDSALYLCASSEGGGNTEAFFGQGTRLTVV.

Here the CDR3 DNA reads TGCGCCAGCGGCGGGGGCAATCAGCCCCAGCATTTT. Its protein is CASGGGNQPQHF. The rearrangement uses TRBV4-1 and TRBJ1-5; unclear D gene. V lost 8 bases to trimming and J lost 2 bases, with 7 bases between them. The CDR3 loop spans 12 amino acids. Germline CDR1 reads MGHRA; CDR2 reads YSYEKL.

This chain uses TRBV19 with TRBJ2-7; a possible D gene is TRBD1 (6 bases). The CDR3 is 15 residues long. The V end lost 4 bases, the J end lost 5 bases, and 18 bases lay between the germline ends. Germline values: CDR1 LNHDA, CDR2 SQIVND (reference sequence). The CDR3 DNA follows: TGTGCCAGTAGTACAAGTGGGGACATTTCCCACGAGCAGTACTTC. Translation gives CASSTSGDISHEQYF.